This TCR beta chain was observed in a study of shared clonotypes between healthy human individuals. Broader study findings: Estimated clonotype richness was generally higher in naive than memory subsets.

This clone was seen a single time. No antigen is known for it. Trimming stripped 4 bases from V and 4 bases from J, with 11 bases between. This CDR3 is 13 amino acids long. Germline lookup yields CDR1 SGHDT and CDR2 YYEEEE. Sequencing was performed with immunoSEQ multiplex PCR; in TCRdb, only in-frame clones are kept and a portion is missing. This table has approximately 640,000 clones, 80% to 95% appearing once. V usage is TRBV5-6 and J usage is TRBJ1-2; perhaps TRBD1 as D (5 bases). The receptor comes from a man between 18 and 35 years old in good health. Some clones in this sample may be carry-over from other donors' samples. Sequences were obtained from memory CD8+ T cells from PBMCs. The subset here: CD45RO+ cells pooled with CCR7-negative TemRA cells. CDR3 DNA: TGTGCCAGCAGCAAACAGGAGGTCTATGGCTACACCTTC. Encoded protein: CASSKQEVYGYTF.